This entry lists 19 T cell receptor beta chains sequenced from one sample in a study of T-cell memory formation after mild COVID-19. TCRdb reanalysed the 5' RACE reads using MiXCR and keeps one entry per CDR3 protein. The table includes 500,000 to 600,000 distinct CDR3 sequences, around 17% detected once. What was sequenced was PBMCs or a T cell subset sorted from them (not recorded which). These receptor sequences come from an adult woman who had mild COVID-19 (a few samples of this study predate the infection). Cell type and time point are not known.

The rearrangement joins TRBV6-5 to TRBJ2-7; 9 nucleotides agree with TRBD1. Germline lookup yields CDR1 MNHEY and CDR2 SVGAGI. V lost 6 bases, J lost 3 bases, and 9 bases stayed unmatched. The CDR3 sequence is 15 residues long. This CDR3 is CASSLGQGWIYEQYF. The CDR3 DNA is TGTGCCAGCAGCCTTGGACAGGGGTGGATCTACGAGCAGTACTTC.

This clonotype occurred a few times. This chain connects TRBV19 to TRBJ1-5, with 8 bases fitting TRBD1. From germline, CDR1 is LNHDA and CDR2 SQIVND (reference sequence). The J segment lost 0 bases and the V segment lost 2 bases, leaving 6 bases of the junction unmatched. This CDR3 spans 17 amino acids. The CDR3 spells CASSIRGTGYSNQPQHF. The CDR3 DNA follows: TGTGCCAGTAGTATACGGGGGACAGGTTATAGCAATCAGCCCCAGCATTTT.

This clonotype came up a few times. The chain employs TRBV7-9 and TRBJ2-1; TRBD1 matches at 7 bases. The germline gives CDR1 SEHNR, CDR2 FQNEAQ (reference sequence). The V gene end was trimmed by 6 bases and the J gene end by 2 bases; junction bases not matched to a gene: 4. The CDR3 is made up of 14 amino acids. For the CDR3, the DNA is TGTGCCAGCAGTTATCAGGGGGCCTACAATGAGCAGTTCTTC. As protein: CASSYQGAYNEQFF.

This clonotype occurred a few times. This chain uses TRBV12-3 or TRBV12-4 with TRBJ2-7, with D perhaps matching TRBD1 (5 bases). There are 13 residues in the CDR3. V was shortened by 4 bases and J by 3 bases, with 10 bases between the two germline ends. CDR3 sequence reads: CASSWGIVYEQYF. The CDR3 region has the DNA TGTGCCAGCAGTTGGGGCATTGTCTACGAGCAGTACTTC.

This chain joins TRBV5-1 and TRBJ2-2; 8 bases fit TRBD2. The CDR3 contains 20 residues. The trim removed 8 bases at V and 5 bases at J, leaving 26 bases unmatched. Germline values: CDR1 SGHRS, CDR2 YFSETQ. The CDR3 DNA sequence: TGCGCCAGTCGACGAAGGGTCTTCGAGCGGGGGCTCGCGGGGACCGGGGAGCTGTTTTTT. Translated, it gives CASRRRVFERGLAGTGELFF.

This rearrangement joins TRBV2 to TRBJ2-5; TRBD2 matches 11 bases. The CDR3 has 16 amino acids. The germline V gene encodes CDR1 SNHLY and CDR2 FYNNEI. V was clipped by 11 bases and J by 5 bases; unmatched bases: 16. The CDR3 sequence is CASRALLAGGLETQYF. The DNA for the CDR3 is TGTGCCTCCCGGGCCTTATTAGCGGGGGGGCTCGAGACCCAGTACTTC.

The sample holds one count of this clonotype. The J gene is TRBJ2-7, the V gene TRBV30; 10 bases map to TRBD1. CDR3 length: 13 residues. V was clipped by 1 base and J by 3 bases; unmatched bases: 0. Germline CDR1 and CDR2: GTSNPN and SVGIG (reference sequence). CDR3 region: CAWSGTGGYEQYF. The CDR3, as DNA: TGTGCCTGGAGTGGGACAGGGGGCTACGAGCAGTACTTC. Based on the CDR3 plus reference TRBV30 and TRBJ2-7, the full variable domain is SQTIHQWPATLVQPVGSPLSLECTVEGTSNPNLYWYRQAAGRGLQLLFYSVGIGQISSEVPQNLSASRPQDRQFILSSKKLLLSDSGFYLCAWSGTGGYEQYFGPGTRLTVT.

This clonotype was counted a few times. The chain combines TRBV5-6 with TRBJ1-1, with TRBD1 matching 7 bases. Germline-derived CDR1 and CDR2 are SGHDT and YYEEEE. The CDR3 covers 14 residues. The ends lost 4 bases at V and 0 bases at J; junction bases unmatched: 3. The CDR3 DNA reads TGTGCCAGCAGCCGGGACAGCGTGAACACTGAAGCTTTCTTT. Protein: CASSRDSVNTEAFF.

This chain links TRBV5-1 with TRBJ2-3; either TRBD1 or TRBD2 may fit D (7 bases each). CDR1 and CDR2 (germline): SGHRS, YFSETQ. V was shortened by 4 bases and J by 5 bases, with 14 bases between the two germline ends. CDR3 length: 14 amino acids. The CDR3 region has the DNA TGCGCCAGCAGCAAGGGACAGCGGGGAGATACGCAGTATTTT. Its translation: CASSKGQRGDTQYF.

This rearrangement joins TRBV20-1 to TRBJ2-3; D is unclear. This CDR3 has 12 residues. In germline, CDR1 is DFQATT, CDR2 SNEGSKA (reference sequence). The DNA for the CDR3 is TGCAGCGCAAATCGGGGCACAGATACGCAGTATTTT. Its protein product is CSANRGTDTQYF.

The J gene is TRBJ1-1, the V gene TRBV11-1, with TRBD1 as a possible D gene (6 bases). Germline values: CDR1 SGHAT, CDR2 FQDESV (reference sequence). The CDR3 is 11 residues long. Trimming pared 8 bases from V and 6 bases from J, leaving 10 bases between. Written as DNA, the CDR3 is TGTGCCAGCCAGGGGTTTGCTGAAGCTTTCTTT. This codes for CASQGFAEAFF.

The CDR3 here is CASSTTNTEAFF. As DNA, the CDR3 is TGTGCCAGCTCAACAACGAACACTGAAGCTTTCTTT. The genes are TRBV18 and TRBJ1-1; D unresolved. Deletions cut 5 bases from V and 1 base from J, with 5 bases between. CDR3 length: 12 residues. CDR1 is KGHSH, CDR2 LQKENI, per germline.

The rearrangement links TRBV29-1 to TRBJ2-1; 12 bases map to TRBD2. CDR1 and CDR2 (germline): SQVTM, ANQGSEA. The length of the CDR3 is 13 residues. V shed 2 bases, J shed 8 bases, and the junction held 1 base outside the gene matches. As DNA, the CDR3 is TGCAGCGTTGAAAGACTAGCGGGAGATGAGCAGTTCTTC. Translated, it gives CSVERLAGDEQFF.

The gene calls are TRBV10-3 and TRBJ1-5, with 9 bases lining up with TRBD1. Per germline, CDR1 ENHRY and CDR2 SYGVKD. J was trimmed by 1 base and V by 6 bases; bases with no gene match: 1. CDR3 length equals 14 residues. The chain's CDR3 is CAIRGQGSNQPQHF. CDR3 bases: TGTGCCATCAGGGGACAGGGAAGCAATCAGCCCCAGCATTTT.

The CDR3 here is CASSEVGGTEAFF. Written as DNA, the CDR3 is TGTGCCAGCAGTGAGGTGGGCGGGACTGAAGCTTTCTTT. This rearrangement joins TRBV12-3 or TRBV12-4 to TRBJ1-1; D not resolved. Trimming took 5 bases from V and 5 from J, leaving 12 bases between them. This CDR3 comprises 13 residues.

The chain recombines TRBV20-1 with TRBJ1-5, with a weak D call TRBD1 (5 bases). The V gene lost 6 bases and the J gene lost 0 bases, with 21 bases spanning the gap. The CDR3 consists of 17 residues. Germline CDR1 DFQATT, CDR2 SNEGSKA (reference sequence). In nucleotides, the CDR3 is TGCAGTGCCCCGCCGGGACTAATCAAGTATAGCAATCAGCCCCAGCATTTT. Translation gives CSAPPGLIKYSNQPQHF.

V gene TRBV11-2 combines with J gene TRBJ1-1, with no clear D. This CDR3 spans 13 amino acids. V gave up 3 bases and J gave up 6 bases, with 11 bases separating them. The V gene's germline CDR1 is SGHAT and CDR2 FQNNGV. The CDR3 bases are TGTGCCAGCAGCTTCAGCAGAGGAGCTGAAGCTTTCTTT. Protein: CASSFSRGAEAFF.

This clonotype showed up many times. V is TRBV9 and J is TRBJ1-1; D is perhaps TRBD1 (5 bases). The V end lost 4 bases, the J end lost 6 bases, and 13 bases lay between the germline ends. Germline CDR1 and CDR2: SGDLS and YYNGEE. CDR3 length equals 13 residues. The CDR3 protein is CASSLLQGAEAFF. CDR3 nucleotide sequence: TGTGCCAGCAGCCTCCTTCAGGGCGCTGAAGCTTTCTTT.

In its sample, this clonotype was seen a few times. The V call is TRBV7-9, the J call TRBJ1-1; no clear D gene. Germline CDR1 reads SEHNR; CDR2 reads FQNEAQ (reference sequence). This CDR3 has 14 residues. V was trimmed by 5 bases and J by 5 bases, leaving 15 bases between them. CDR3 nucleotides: TGTGCCAGCAGCCTACCTACCCTTACAACTGAAGCTTTCTTT. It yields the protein CASSLPTLTTEAFF.